A selection of T cell receptor beta chains follows, all from one sample in a study of Graves' ophthalmopathy and Graves' hyperthyroidism. TCRdb independently ran MiXCR on the multiplex PCR reads; one entry per CDR3 protein. This table has 900,000 to 1,200,000 distinct CDR3 sequences, about 36% appearing once. Input material: peripheral blood or thyroid tissue (not recorded which). The receptors were gathered from an adult man with Graves' hyperthyroidism. Both conserved end residues are part of each CDR3. Each record gives: CDR3 DNA, CDR3 protein, clone size, V gene, J gene, CDR3 length, D gene. D genes are given only for firm matches. Rows may omit the clone size; those that give it use once, few, many or a size class.

DNA: TGTGCCACCAGGACGACAGGGTTCTACGAGCAGTACTTC
CDR3: CATRTTGFYEQYF
size: -
V: TRBV24-1
J: TRBJ2-7
length: 13
D: TRBD1

DNA: TGTGCCAGCCGACGTCGCGGGCGAGGCTACGAGCAGTACTTC
CDR3: CASRRRGRGYEQYF
size: few
V: TRBV7-2
J: TRBJ2-7
length: 14
D: -

DNA: TGTGCCAGCAGCTTGTATTTCGTCACAGGGGCTCATTCACCCCTCCACTTT
CDR3: CASSLYFVTGAHSPLHF
size: many
V: TRBV7-2
J: TRBJ1-6
length: 17
D: TRBD1

DNA: TGCAGTGCTCGGACGGAGGGGTTTGGCTACACCTTC
CDR3: CSARTEGFGYTF
size: -
V: TRBV29-1
J: TRBJ1-2
length: 12
D: -

DNA: TGTGCCAGCAGCTTATCTTCCGGTTCAGGGAACTATGGCTACACCTTC
CDR3: CASSLSSGSGNYGYTF
size: -
V: TRBV7-2
J: TRBJ1-2
length: 16
D: -

DNA: TGTGCCACCAGCAGAGATAAGAGGACGGACCACGACCCCTATGGCTACACCTTC
CDR3: CATSRDKRTDHDPYGYTF
size: many
V: TRBV15
J: TRBJ1-2
length: 18
D: -

DNA: TGCAGCGTTGAGGGCAGCAGCTCTGGAAACACCATATATTTT
CDR3: CSVEGSSSGNTIYF
size: many
V: TRBV29-1
J: TRBJ1-3
length: 14
D: -

DNA: TGTGCCAGCTCACCACGCAGGGAGAATTCACCCCTCCACTTT
CDR3: CASSPRRENSPLHF
size: -
V: TRBV18
J: TRBJ1-6
length: 14
D: -

DNA: TGTGCCAGTAGTCCAAGTTCCGGCAGGTCTAACTATGGCTACACCTTC
CDR3: CASSPSSGRSNYGYTF
size: many
V: TRBV19
J: TRBJ1-2
length: 16
D: -

DNA: TGCGCCAGCAGCGGGTACGGTCACGAGCAGTACTTC
CDR3: CASSGYGHEQYF
size: many
V: TRBV5-1
J: TRBJ2-7
length: 12
D: -

DNA: TGTGCCAGCAGCTTAGCCCAACAGGGGAACACTGAAGCTTTCTTT
CDR3: CASSLAQQGNTEAFF
size: many
V: TRBV7-9
J: TRBJ1-1
length: 15
D: -

DNA: TGTGCCATCACCGTAGACCTTACCAATTCACCCCTCCACTTT
CDR3: CAITVDLTNSPLHF
size: many
V: TRBV10-3
J: TRBJ1-6
length: 14
D: -

DNA: TGTGCCAGCAGCCAAAAACCACTAGCGGGAGGAGGTTACGAGCAGTACTTC
CDR3: CASSQKPLAGGGYEQYF
size: few
V: TRBV5-5
J: TRBJ2-7
length: 17
D: TRBD2

DNA: TGCGCCAGCAGCGCGGGACTAGAGACCTACGAGCAGTACTTC
CDR3: CASSAGLETYEQYF
size: -
V: TRBV5-1
J: TRBJ2-7
length: 14
D: TRBD2

DNA: TGTGCCAGCAGATTCAGGACATCGGAAGGGGAGCTGTTTTTT
CDR3: CASRFRTSEGELFF
size: -
V: TRBV2
J: TRBJ2-2
length: 14
D: -

DNA: TGTGCCAGCAGCTTAGCGGCCGCAGGGACAGATACGCAGTATTTT
CDR3: CASSLAAAGTDTQYF
size: -
V: TRBV10-3
J: TRBJ2-3
length: 15
D: -

DNA: TGTGCCAGCAGCCATCCGGGACAAGTGTACTTC
CDR3: CASSHPGQVYF
size: many
V: TRBV7-2
J: TRBJ2-7
length: 11
D: -

DNA: TGTGCCAGCAGTTATATCCCTGGACAGGGGAACACTGAAGCTTTCTTT
CDR3: CASSYIPGQGNTEAFF
size: once
V: TRBV10-2
J: TRBJ1-1
length: 16
D: TRBD1

DNA: TGCAGTGCTAGGGAACTCGGGGCAGGGGGCGATGGCTACACCTTC
CDR3: CSARELGAGGDGYTF
size: many
V: TRBV20-1
J: TRBJ1-2
length: 15
D: TRBD1

DNA: TGCGCCAGCAGCCTCAGCGGACAGGGATGGCAGCCCCAGCATTTT
CDR3: CASSLSGQGWQPQHF
size: few
V: TRBV5-1
J: TRBJ1-5
length: 15
D: TRBD1

DNA: TGTGCCAGCAGTTTAAAAGGGACTAGCGGCACCTACGAGCAGTACTTC
CDR3: CASSLKGTSGTYEQYF
size: once
V: TRBV6-5
J: TRBJ2-7
length: 16
D: TRBD2

DNA: TGCGCCAGCAGTGGGGCGTTGGCTAGCACAGATACGCAGTATTTT
CDR3: CASSGALASTDTQYF
size: -
V: TRBV5-1
J: TRBJ2-3
length: 15
D: -

DNA: TGCAGTGCTAGAGGACCGGGATCAGGAGGCACCGGGGAGCTGTTTTTT
CDR3: CSARGPGSGGTGELFF
size: -
V: TRBV20-1
J: TRBJ2-2
length: 16
D: -

DNA: TGTGCCAGCAGCCAGGGAGGGGGGCTGGAGACCCAGTACTTC
CDR3: CASSQGGGLETQYF
size: few
V: TRBV7-8
J: TRBJ2-5
length: 14
D: -

DNA: TGCGCCAGCAGCCAACAGCGGGGTATTTTGGGAGAGACCCAGTACTTC
CDR3: CASSQQRGILGETQYF
size: few
V: TRBV4-3
J: TRBJ2-5
length: 16
D: TRBD2

DNA: TGTGCCAGTAGTATCCTGACCTCGCGGAGGGTGTCAGATACGCAGTACTTC
CDR3: CASSILTSRRVSDTQYF
size: -
V: TRBV19
J: TRBJ2-7
length: 17
D: -

DNA: TGCAGCGTTGCCCCCGGGACAGGCGCTGAAGCTTTCTTT
CDR3: CSVAPGTGAEAFF
size: few
V: TRBV29-1
J: TRBJ1-1
length: 13
D: TRBD1

DNA: TGTGCCAGCAGCTCGCTACAACAGAACTACGAGCAGTACTTC
CDR3: CASSSLQQNYEQYF
size: many
V: TRBV7-9
J: TRBJ2-7
length: 14
D: -

DNA: TGCAGCGGGACAGGGTCTGAAAAACTGTTTTTT
CDR3: CSGTGSEKLFF
size: -
V: TRBV29-1
J: TRBJ1-4
length: 11
D: TRBD1